The next 3 T cell receptor beta chains were all read from a single sample in a study of Graves' ophthalmopathy and Graves' hyperthyroidism. RNA transcripts were the source from which TCR beta CDR3 regions were amplified. The first-round RT-PCR employed HTBI primers together with the Qiagen OneStep RT-PCR kit. A multiplex PCR was then performed as the second round. MiXCR was run by TCRdb on the multiplex PCR reads, yielding one entry per CDR3 protein. Here the sample spans roughly 300,000 distinct CDR3 sequences, roughly a sixth being singletons. Sequenced input: peripheral blood. All receptors come from an adult man with Graves' ophthalmopathy.

The chain recombines TRBV5-1 with TRBJ1-1, with D unclear. Germline-derived CDR1 and CDR2 are SGHRS and YFSETQ. V dropped 1 base and J dropped 1 base, with 8 bases sitting between them. The length of the CDR3 is 14 residues. CDR3 DNA: TGCGCCAGCAGCTTGAGCAGGAGGAACACTGAAGCTTTCTTT. Translating gives CASSLSRRNTEAFF.

In this sample, this clonotype turned up many times. The rearrangement joins TRBV6-5 to TRBJ2-2; no definite D call. This CDR3 region has 14 residues. Germline-derived CDR1 and CDR2 are MNHEY and SVGAGI. V was shortened by 7 bases and J by 1 base, with 10 bases between the two germline ends. This chain's CDR3 is CASIWTGNTGELFF. The CDR3 DNA is TGTGCCAGCATATGGACCGGGAACACCGGGGAGCTGTTTTTT.

This clonotype came up many times. The rearrangement joins TRBV6-2 or TRBV6-3 to TRBJ2-7; TRBD2 matches at 10 bases. Losses at the gene ends were 2 bases for V and 6 bases for J; bases not matched to a gene: 4. The CDR3 is 14 amino acids. Germline CDR1 reads MNHEY; CDR2 reads SVGEGT. CDR3 bases: TGTGCCAGCAGTTACCTTCTAGCGGGAGTCGAGCAGTACTTC. This translates into CASSYLLAGVEQYF.